Here is one T cell receptor (beta chain) with its context. The antigen is unknown. The table came from immunoSEQ multiplex PCR; TCRdb's copy has only in-frame clones and leaves some out. The sample consists of about 140,000 clones, about 86% of them appearing once. These data originate in a study of T cell responses to AZD1222 COVID-19 vaccine. Study results and limitations: Spike-wide vaccine-associated CD4 TCRs dominated at 160-218 and 743-854. Increases in Spike-specific TCR breadth and depth were seen after two AZD1222 doses. Per reports, nearly half of all spike-specific TCRs target regions that are unmutated in variants. Donors were mostly white British, more females; clonal diversity possibly underestimated.

The V end was cut by 2 bases, the J end by 2 bases, with 10 bases between. The CDR3 extends over 15 amino acids. Germline CDR1 is SGHTA and CDR2 is FQGTGA. The receptor was derived from an adult in good health. The chain employs TRBV7-3 and TRBJ2-1; D may be TRBD2 (5 bases). The sequenced sample was peripheral blood, obtained on day 0 of AZD1222 vaccination. This CDR3 is CASSLEWTPYNEQFF. The CDR3 DNA sequence: TGTGCCAGCAGCTTAGAGTGGACTCCCTACAATGAGCAGTTCTTC.